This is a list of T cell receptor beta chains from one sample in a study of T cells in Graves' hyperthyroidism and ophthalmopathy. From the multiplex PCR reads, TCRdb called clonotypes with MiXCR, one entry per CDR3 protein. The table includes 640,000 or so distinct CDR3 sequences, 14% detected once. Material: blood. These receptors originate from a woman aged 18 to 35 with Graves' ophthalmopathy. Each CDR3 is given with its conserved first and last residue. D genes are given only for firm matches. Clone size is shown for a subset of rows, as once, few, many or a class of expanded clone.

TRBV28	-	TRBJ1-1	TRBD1	TGTGCCAGCCTCGACAGGGGGCTGGACACTGAAGCTTTCTTT	CASLDRGLDTEAFF
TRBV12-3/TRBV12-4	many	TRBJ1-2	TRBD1	TGTGCCAGCAGCTCAGGACAGGTTCAACCGGGCGACTATGGCTACACCTTC	CASSSGQVQPGDYGYTF
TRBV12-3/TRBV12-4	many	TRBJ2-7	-	TGTGCCAGCAGTTTATCCGACGGAACCTACGAGCAGTACTTC	CASSLSDGTYEQYF
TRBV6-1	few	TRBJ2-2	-	TGTGCCAGCACACCTCAGGGGTGGCACACCGGGGAGCTGTTTTTT	CASTPQGWHTGELFF
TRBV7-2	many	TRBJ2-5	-	TGTGCCAGCAGCTTAGTCCCAGGGCAAGAGACCCAGTACTTC	CASSLVPGQETQYF
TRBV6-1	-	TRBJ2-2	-	TGTGCCAGCAGTGGGTCAGGGGTTAGGGCCGGGGAGCTGTTTTTT	CASSGSGVRAGELFF
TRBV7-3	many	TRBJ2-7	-	TGTGCCAGCAGCTTAGGAGACGGACCTTCCTACGAGCAGTACTTC	CASSLGDGPSYEQYF
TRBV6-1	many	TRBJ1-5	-	TGTGCCAGCAGCCCTTTAGGAGGAAGGCCCCAGCATTTT	CASSPLGGRPQHF
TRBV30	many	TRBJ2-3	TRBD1	TGTGCCTTAAACAGGGGGCTGGGCACAGATACGCAGTATTTT	CALNRGLGTDTQYF
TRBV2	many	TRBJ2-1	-	TGTGCCAGCAGAATCAACAGTGATGCCTACAATGAGCAGTTCTTC	CASRINSDAYNEQFF
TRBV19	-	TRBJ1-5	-	TGTGCCAGTAGTATGTATCGACAGTCGCCCCAGCATTTT	CASSMYRQSPQHF
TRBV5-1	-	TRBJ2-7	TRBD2	TGCGCCAGCACCTTCGGGCTAGCGGGAGGATCCTACGAGCAGTACTTC	CASTFGLAGGSYEQYF
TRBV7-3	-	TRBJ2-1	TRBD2	TGTGCCAGCGGACGGGACTACGCCTACAATGAGCAGTTCTTC	CASGRDYAYNEQFF
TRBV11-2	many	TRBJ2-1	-	TGTGCCAGCAGGGGGTTTGGAGTAGCGCGGTACAATGAGCAGTTCTTC	CASRGFGVARYNEQFF
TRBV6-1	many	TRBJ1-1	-	TGTGCCAGCATCCTCACTTGGGGGGGGGTTTCAACTGAAGCTTTCTTT	CASILTWGGVSTEAFF
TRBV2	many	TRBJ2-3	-	TGTGCCAGCTCTTGGGAGGTGGGCCCAGATACGCAGTATTTT	CASSWEVGPDTQYF
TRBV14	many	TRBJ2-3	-	TGTGCCAGCAGCCTACAGGGTGCCACAGATACGCAGTATTTT	CASSLQGATDTQYF
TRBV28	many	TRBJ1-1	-	-	CASILGLNTEAFF
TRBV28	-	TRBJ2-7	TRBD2	TGTGCCAGCAACCCAGCGGGAGGGGCGTCCTACGAGCAGTACTTC	CASNPAGGASYEQYF
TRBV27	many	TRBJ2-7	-	TGTGCCAGCAGTTTCGGGTTCGGCGAGCAGTACTTC	CASSFGFGEQYF
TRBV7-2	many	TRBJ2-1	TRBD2	TGTGCCAGCAGCTGGGGGGGGAATGAGCAGTTCTTC	CASSWGGNEQFF
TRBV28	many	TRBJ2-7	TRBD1	TGTGCCAGCAGTTTCGCCGGGACAGGCTACTACGAGCAGTACTTC	CASSFAGTGYYEQYF
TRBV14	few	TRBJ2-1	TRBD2	TGTGCCAGCAGCCGAGTTACAGGTGCGGGAGCCAGGTATGAGCAGTTCTTC	CASSRVTGAGARYEQFF
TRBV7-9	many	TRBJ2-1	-	TGTGCCAGCAGCCCAACCACAGGGATCCGCTACAATGAGCAGTTCTTC	CASSPTTGIRYNEQFF
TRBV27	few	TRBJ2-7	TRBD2	TGTGCCAGCAGCCGAACCGGGACTAGCGGCTACGAGCAGTACTTC	CASSRTGTSGYEQYF
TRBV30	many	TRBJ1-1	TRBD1	TGTGCCTGGAGGACAGGGATAGGGACTGAAGCTTTCTTT	CAWRTGIGTEAFF
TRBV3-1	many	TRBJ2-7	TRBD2	TGTGCCAGCAGCCAAGAGTCGGCGGGAGAGGTGGGGCAGTACTTC	CASSQESAGEVGQYF
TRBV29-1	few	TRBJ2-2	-	TGCAGCGGTTCCGTGACGTGGCAAAACGGGGAGCTGTTTTTT	CSGSVTWQNGELFF
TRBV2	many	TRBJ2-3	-	TGTGCCAGCAGAGCCGACGATACGCAGTATTTT	CASRADDTQYF
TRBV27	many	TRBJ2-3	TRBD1	TGTGCCAGCAGTTTAGGACAGGGGGCACATACGCAGTATTTT	CASSLGQGAHTQYF
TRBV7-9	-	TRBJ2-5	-	TGTGCCAGCAGCTTAGCCGGGGGCGAGGTCGGGACCCAGTACTTC	CASSLAGGEVGTQYF
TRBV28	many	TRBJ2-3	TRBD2	TGTGCCAGCAGTTTACCAGGGCAGACTAGCGGGAGTTCAGATACGCAGTATTTT	CASSLPGQTSGSSDTQYF
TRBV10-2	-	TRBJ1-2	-	TGCGCCAGCAGTGGGACCGATACTAACTATGGCTACACCTTC	CASSGTDTNYGYTF
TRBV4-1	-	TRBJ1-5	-	TGCGCCAGCAGCCTAATGCCCGTCCAGCCCCAGCATTTT	CASSLMPVQPQHF
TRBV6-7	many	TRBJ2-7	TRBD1	TGTGCCAGCAGCCGAACCTCCGGGACAGGGAAAGTCGAGCAGTACTTC	CASSRTSGTGKVEQYF